The clone carrying this T cell receptor (beta chain) was counted at least ten times. Indicated time point: patch test 3, about 24 weeks after DPC sensitization. Treatment here: therapeutic diphenylcyclopropenone sensitization with weekly scalp DPC. This specimen belongs to a study of human T cells and chemical hapten exposure. About the research overall: An area of 2 cm by 1.5 to 2.5 cm on upper inner arm skin received 2% DPC for sensitization.

Germline CDR1 and CDR2: SEHNR and FQNEAQ (reference sequence). V shed 1 base and J shed 2 bases, with 5 bases lying between them. This CDR3 contains 14 residues. TCRdb re-called the RACE reads with MiXCR, one entry per CDR3 protein. In the table there are approximately 71,000 distinct CDR3 sequences, 8.5% to 14% of which are singletons. The sample consisted of whole blood, taken in connection with sensitization to the hapten diphenylcyclopropenone (DPC). The sequence was collected from a woman aged 45 to 65 with alopecia areata. Some clones in this sample may be carry-over from other donors' samples. The chain uses TRBV7-9 and TRBJ2-2; D not resolved. The CDR3 DNA is TGTGCCAGCAGCTTAGGTCAAAACACCGGGGAGCTGTTTTTT. It is translated as CASSLGQNTGELFF.